The 24 T cell receptor beta chains below all came from one sample that was sequenced in a study of CD8+ T cells in alopecia areata. Following extraction, RNA underwent reverse transcription to cDNA, which served as the sequencing template. Using immunoSEQ multiplex PCR, the repertoire was profiled, and TCRdb retains in-frame clones only, with some absent. The table shows roughly 65,000 clones, with about 44% occurring only once. The sample here was CD8+ T cells sorted from blood, taken at week 0. The receptors here all came from a human donor with alopecia areata.

The CDR3 protein is CASSQPTSGRRYEQYF. The CDR3 DNA follows: TGTGCCAGCAGCCAACCCACTAGCGGGAGGAGGTACGAGCAGTACTTC. The chain joins TRBV4-2 to TRBJ2-7; 12 bases agree with TRBD2. The V gene's germline CDR1 is LGHNA and CDR2 YNFKEQ. The CDR3 sequence is 16 residues long. V gave up 2 bases and J gave up 4 bases; unmatched junction bases: 6.

Only a few counts were recorded for this clone. It is likely a read error: a sequence one base away is far more abundant. Other nucleotide sequences from this sample produce the same CDR3. J is TRBJ1-2 and V is TRBV9, with TRBD1 matching over 10 bases. This CDR3 has 15 residues. CDR1 SGDLS and CDR2 YYNGEE come from the germline V gene. V shed 3 bases, J shed 8 bases, and the junction held 10 bases outside the gene matches. This CDR3 reads CASSERTGGREGYTF. CDR3 bases: TGTGCCAGCAGCGAGCGGACAGGGGGGCGGGAGGGCTACACCTTC.

This clone was counted only a few times. The rearrangement links TRBV7-2 to TRBJ2-7, with 8 positions matching TRBD1. Germline-derived CDR1 and CDR2 are SGHTA and FQGNSA. After removal of 4 bases from V and 3 bases from J, the junction contained 8 bases not matched to a gene. CDR3 length: 15 residues. CDR3 protein: CASSSGPGQVYEQYF. DNA for the CDR3: TGTGCCAGCAGCTCCGGGCCGGGACAGGTCTACGAGCAGTACTTC.

The chain couples TRBV7-2 to TRBJ1-5; D uncertain. The CDR3 is 13 residues long. The V gene lost 2 bases and the J gene lost 1 base, with 3 bases spanning the gap. Germline CDR1 is SGHTA and CDR2 is FQGNSA. DNA of the CDR3: TGTGCCAGCAGCTTACGGAGCAATCAGCCCCAGCATTTT. Protein sequence: CASSLRSNQPQHF.

This clone was picked up a small number of times. J is TRBJ1-1 and V is TRBV5-4; D possibly corresponds to TRBD1 (5 bases). Germline V lookup: CDR1 SGHNT, CDR2 YYREEE (reference sequence). CDR3 length equals 12 residues. Trimming took off 5 bases at V and 11 bases at J, with 16 bases between the two ends. The CDR3 sequence is CASSAGTLAAFF. CDR3 DNA sequence: TGTGCCAGCAGTGCCGGGACCCTGGCCGCTTTCTTT. Combining the CDR3 with reference TRBV5-4 and TRBJ1-1 gives the whole variable domain ETGVTQSPTHLIKTRGQQVTLRCSSQSGHNTVSWYQQALGQGPQFIFQYYREEENGRGNFPPRFSGLQFPNYSSELNVNALELDDSALYLCASSAGTLAAFFGQGTRLTVV.

The chain carries TRBV29-1 and TRBJ2-2; TRBD1 matches at 8 bases. Germline V gene data show CDR1 as SQVTM and CDR2 as ANQGSEA. V trimming: 6 bases; J trimming: 3 bases; junction bases outside the gene matches: 3. CDR3 size: 13 residues. The CDR3 DNA reads as TGCAGCGTGAGGGGACAGGACACCGGGGAGCTGTTTTTT. This translates into CSVRGQDTGELFF.

V is TRBV19 and J is TRBJ2-7, with a tentative D call TRBD2 (6 bases). The CDR3 runs to 12 residues. The germline V gene encodes CDR1 LNHDA and CDR2 SQIVND (reference sequence). With 8 bases removed from V and 3 bases from J, the gap between germline ends came to 11 bases. The DNA of the CDR3 is TGTGCCAGTGAAAACGGGGGCTACGAGCAGTACTTC. It yields the protein CASENGGYEQYF.

By sample fraction, this clone is medium-sized (0.01 to 0.1%). CDR3 protein: CASSSGDSKETQYF. The CDR3 nucleotides are TGTGCCAGCAGTTCCGGGGACAGCAAGGAGACCCAGTACTTC. This chain uses TRBV6-5 with TRBJ2-5; 7 nucleotides agree with TRBD1. V was clipped by 4 bases and J by 5 bases; unmatched bases: 7. Germline loops: CDR1 MNHEY, CDR2 SVGAGI. The CDR3 is 14 amino acids.

This chain uses TRBV29-1 with TRBJ2-3; 8 bases align to TRBD1. Per the germline V gene, CDR1 is SQVTM and CDR2 is ANQGSEA. V dropped 1 base and J dropped 3; count of bases not matched to a gene: 9. The CDR3 loop spans 16 amino acids. In DNA form, the CDR3 reads TGCAGCGTTGAAGGTCTGACGGGACAGGTGACAGATACGCAGTATTTT. It encodes CSVEGLTGQVTDTQYF.

The rearrangement links TRBV13 to TRBJ2-2; D is unresolved. This CDR3 has 11 amino acids. CDR1 and CDR2 from the germline V gene are PRHDT and FYEKMQ (reference sequence). Trimming stripped 4 bases from V and 6 bases from J, with 3 bases between. The CDR3 DNA reads as TGTGCCAGCAGCTGGGCCGGGGAGCTGTTTTTT. Its protein is CASSWAGELFF.

The J gene is TRBJ1-5, the V gene TRBV30, with 7 bases matching TRBD1. This CDR3 spans 15 amino acids. The ends lost 1 base at V and 2 bases at J; junction bases unmatched: 5. Germline V gives CDR1 GTSNPN, CDR2 SVGIG (reference sequence). The CDR3 protein is CAWSAQGVGNQPQHF. As DNA, the CDR3 is TGTGCCTGGAGTGCCCAGGGGGTTGGCAATCAGCCCCAGCATTTT.

The V gene is TRBV6-5, the J gene TRBJ1-1; D gene ambiguous. Per the germline V gene, CDR1 is MNHEY and CDR2 is SVGAGI. This CDR3 spans 14 amino acids. The V gene lost 0 bases and the J gene lost 6 bases, with 11 bases spanning the gap. DNA for the CDR3: TGTGCCAGCAGTTACTCTACGGGTGGGGCTGAAGCTTTCTTT. Translating gives CASSYSTGGAEAFF.

The chain combines TRBV4-1 with TRBJ2-7, with TRBD2 matching 11 bases. This CDR3 region has 14 residues. J lost 3 bases, V lost 6 bases, and 4 bases had no gene match. Germline CDR1 MGHRA, CDR2 YSYEKL. This CDR3 reads CASRGGTSGYEQYF. CDR3 coding DNA: TGCGCCAGCAGGGGCGGGACTAGCGGCTACGAGCAGTACTTC.

V is TRBV7-9 and J is TRBJ2-7, with D hard to call. V lost 3 bases, J lost 5 bases, and 14 bases lay in between. Germline V gene sequence: CDR1 SEHNR, CDR2 FQNEAQ (reference sequence). This CDR3 has 14 amino acids. Written as DNA, the CDR3 is TGTGCCAGCAGCTTCGGCTCGGCTAAGAACGAGCAGTACTTC. Encoded protein: CASSFGSAKNEQYF.

This clone showed up just a few times. This sequence joins TRBV28 and TRBJ2-7; D perhaps matches TRBD1 (5 bases). CDR1 is MDHEN and CDR2 is SYDVKM in the germline V gene. V was pared by 2 bases and J by 2 bases, with 7 bases between. The CDR3 runs 13 residues. DNA for the CDR3: TGTGCCAGCAGTTTAACAGGAGCCTACGAGCAGTACTTC. Its translation: CASSLTGAYEQYF.

The gene calls are TRBV27 and TRBJ2-1; no firm D call. This CDR3 is 13 amino acids long. Trimming removed 4 bases from V and 10 bases from J, with 14 bases in between. Per germline, CDR1 MNHEY and CDR2 SMNVEV (reference sequence). The chain's CDR3 is CASSSIRVSEQFF. For the CDR3, the DNA is TGTGCCAGCAGTTCGATACGGGTGTCAGAGCAGTTCTTC.

The chain uses TRBV19 and TRBJ2-7; 11 nucleotides align to TRBD2. This CDR3 has 13 residues. Germline CDR1 is LNHDA and CDR2 is SQIVND (reference sequence). Trimming cost V 10 bases and J 3 bases; bases outside gene matches: 5. CDR3 sequence (DNA): TGTGCCACCTCCACTAGCGGGAGCTACGAGCAGTACTTC. It is translated as CATSTSGSYEQYF.

The chain joins TRBV7-9 to TRBJ2-7; no clear D. This CDR3 contains 13 residues. The ends were cut back, 6 bases at V and 2 bases at J, with 11 bases in the middle. From germline, CDR1 is SEHNR and CDR2 FQNEAQ (reference sequence). The CDR3 loop is CASSPDTAYEQYF. The CDR3 DNA is TGTGCCAGCAGTCCTGACACCGCCTACGAGCAGTACTTC. The variable domain in full, completed from reference TRBV7-9 and TRBJ2-7, reads DTGVSQNPRHKITKRGQNVTFRCDPISEHNRLYWYRQTLGQGPEFLTYFQNEAQLEKSRLLSDRFSAERPKGSFSTLEIQRTEQGDSAMYLCASSPDTAYEQYFGPGTRLTVT.

The chain combines TRBV23-1 with TRBJ2-5; the match to TRBD2 covers 11 bases. TRBV23-1 is reported as an ORF; its role is uncertain. This CDR3 contains 15 residues. V lost 4 bases, J lost 1 base, and 2 bases stayed unmatched. In DNA, the CDR3 is TGCGCCAGCAGTCGACTAGCGGGAACCCAAGAGACCCAGTACTTC. Translated: CASSRLAGTQETQYF.

The V call is TRBV29-1, the J call TRBJ1-1; D is undetermined. V gave up 0 bases and J gave up 5 bases, with 10 bases separating them. Germline-derived CDR1 and CDR2 are SQVTM and ANQGSEA. The length of the CDR3 is 13 residues. This CDR3 reads CSVEEDAWTEAFF. The CDR3 nucleotides are TGCAGCGTTGAAGAGGACGCTTGGACTGAAGCTTTCTTT.

This clone is a singleton in its sample. The chain recombines TRBV9 with TRBJ2-3; the D gene is possibly TRBD2 (5 bases). Trimming pared 4 bases from V and 2 bases from J, leaving 14 bases between. This CDR3 spans 15 amino acids. The germline gives CDR1 SGDLS, CDR2 YYNGEE. The CDR3 sequence: CASSPSGGPTDTQYF. The CDR3 nucleotides are TGTGCCAGCAGCCCTTCCGGAGGCCCCACAGATACGCAGTATTTT. Full variable domain (rest looked up from reference TRBV9 and TRBJ2-3): DSGVTQTPKHLITATGQRVTLRCSPRSGDLSVYWYQQSLDQGLQFLIQYYNGEERAKGNILERFSAQQFPDLHSELNLSSLELGDSALYFCASSPSGGPTDTQYFGPGTRLTVL.

The chain has TRBV5-8 and TRBJ1-5; D is perhaps TRBD1 (6 bases). The CDR3 covers 12 residues. Trimming removed 6 bases at V and 7 bases at J, with 11 bases between. CDR1 is SGHTS and CDR2 is YDEGEE in the germline V gene. The DNA of the CDR3 is TGTGCCAGCACCCAGGGGTGGCAGCCCCAGCATTTT. It encodes CASTQGWQPQHF.

The rearrangement joins TRBV9 to TRBJ2-3, with D unresolved. Germline V lookup: CDR1 SGDLS, CDR2 YYNGEE. The CDR3 extends over 16 amino acids. V was cut by 3 bases and J by 2 bases, with 16 bases left in between. In DNA, the CDR3 is TGTGCCAGCAGCGAGGACCCGGACCCACACACAGATACGCAGTATTTT. Translated: CASSEDPDPHTDTQYF.

The chain is built from TRBV9 and TRBJ2-1, with 9 bases aligning to TRBD2. V lost 4 bases, J lost 9 bases, and 5 bases stayed unmatched. This CDR3 spans 13 amino acids. Germline assignment: CDR1 SGDLS and CDR2 YYNGEE. CDR3 region: CASSPPGLAEQFF. The CDR3 DNA follows: TGTGCCAGCAGCCCCCCGGGACTAGCTGAGCAGTTCTTC. The full variable domain, rest sourced from reference TRBV9 and TRBJ2-1, is DSGVTQTPKHLITATGQRVTLRCSPRSGDLSVYWYQQSLDQGLQFLIQYYNGEERAKGNILERFSAQQFPDLHSELNLSSLELGDSALYFCASSPPGLAEQFFGPGTRLTVL.